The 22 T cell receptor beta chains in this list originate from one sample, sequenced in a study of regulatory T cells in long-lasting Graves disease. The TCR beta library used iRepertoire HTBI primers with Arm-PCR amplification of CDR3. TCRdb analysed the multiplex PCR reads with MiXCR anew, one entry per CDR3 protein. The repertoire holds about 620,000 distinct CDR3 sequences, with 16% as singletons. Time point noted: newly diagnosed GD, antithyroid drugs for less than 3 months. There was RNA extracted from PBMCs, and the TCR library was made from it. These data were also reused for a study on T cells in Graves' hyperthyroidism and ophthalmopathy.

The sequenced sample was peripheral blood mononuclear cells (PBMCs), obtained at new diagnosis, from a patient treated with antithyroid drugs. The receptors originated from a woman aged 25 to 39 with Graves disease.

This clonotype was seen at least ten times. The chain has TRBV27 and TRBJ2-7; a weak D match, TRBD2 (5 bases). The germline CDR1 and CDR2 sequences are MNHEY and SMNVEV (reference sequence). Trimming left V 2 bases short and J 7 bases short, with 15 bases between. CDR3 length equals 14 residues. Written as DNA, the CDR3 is TGTGCCAGCAGTTTACAGAAACCGGGCGGGGAGCAGTACTTC. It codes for CASSLQKPGGEQYF.

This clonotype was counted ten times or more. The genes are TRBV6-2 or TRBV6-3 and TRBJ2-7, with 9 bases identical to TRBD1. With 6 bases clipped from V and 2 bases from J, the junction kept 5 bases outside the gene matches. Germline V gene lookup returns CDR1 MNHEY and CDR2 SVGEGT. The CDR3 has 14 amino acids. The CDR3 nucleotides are TGTGCCAGCAGCCAGGACAGGGGAACCTACGAGCAGTACTTC. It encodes CASSQDRGTYEQYF.

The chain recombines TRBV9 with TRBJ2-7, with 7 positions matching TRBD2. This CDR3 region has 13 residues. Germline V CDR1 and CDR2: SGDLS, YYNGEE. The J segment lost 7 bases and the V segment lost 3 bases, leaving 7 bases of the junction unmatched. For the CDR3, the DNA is TGTGCCAGCAGCGAGACGCCGGGGGGAGAGCAGTACTTC. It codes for CASSETPGGEQYF.

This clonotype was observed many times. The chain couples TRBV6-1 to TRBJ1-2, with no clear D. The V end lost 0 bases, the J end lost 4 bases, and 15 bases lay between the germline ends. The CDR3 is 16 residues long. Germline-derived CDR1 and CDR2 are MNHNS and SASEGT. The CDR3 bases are TGTGCCAGCAGTGAAGCGCGCAGGACGGGCTTCTATGGCTACACCTTC. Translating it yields CASSEARRTGFYGYTF.

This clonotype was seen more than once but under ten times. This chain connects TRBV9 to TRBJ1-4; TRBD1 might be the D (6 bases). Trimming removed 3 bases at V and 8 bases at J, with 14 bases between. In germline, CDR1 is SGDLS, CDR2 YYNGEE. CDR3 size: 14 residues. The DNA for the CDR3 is TGTGCCAGCAGCGGCCAGGGGCGTGGGGAAAAACTGTTTTTT. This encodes CASSGQGRGEKLFF.

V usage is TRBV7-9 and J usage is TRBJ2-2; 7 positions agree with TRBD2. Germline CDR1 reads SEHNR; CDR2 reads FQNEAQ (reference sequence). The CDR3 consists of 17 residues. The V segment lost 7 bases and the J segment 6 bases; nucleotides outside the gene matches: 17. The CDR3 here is CASTARGGGSVAGELFF. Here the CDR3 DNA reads TGTGCCAGCACCGCTAGGGGCGGGGGATCAGTTGCCGGGGAGCTGTTTTTT.

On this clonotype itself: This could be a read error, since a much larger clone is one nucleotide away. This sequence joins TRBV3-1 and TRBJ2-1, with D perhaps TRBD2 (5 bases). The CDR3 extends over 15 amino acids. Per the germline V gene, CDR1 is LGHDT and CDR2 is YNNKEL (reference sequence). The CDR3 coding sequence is TGTGCCAGCAGTCGGGGATGGGGATCCTACAATGAGCAGTCCTTC. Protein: CASSRGWGSYNEQSF.

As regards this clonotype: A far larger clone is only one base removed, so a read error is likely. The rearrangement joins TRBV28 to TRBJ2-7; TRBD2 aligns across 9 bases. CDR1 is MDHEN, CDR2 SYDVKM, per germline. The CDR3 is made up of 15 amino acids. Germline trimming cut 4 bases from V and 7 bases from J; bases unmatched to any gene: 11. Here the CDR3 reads CASSSSGKGYNEQYF. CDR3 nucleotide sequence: TGTGCCAGCAGTTCTAGCGGGAAGGGGTACAATGAGCAGTACTTC.

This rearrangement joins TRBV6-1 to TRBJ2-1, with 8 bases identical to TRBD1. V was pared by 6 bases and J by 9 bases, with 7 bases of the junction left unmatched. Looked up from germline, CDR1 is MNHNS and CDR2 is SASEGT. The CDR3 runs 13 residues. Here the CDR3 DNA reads TGTGCCAGCAGCACAGGGGGGCGCGGTGAGCAGTTCTTC. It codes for CASSTGGRGEQFF.

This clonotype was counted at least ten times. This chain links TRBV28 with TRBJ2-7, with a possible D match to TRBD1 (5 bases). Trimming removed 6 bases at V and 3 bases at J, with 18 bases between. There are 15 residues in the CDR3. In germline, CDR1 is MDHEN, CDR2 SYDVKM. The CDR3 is CASSPIREGVYEQYF. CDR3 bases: TGTGCCAGCAGCCCGATCAGGGAAGGAGTCTACGAGCAGTACTTC.

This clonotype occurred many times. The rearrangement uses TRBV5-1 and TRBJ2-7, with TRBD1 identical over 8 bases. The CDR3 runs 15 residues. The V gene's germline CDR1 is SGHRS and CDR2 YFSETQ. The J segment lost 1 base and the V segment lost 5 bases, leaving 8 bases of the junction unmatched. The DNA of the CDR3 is TGCGCCAGCAGTAACCGGGACAGGCCTTCCTACGAGCAGTACTTC. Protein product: CASSNRDRPSYEQYF.

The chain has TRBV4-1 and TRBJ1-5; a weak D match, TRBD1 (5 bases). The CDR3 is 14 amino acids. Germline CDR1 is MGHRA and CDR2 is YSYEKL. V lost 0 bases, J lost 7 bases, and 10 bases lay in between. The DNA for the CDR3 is TGCGCCAGCAGCCAAGACTGGGGGTTGCAGCCCCAGCATTTT. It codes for CASSQDWGLQPQHF.

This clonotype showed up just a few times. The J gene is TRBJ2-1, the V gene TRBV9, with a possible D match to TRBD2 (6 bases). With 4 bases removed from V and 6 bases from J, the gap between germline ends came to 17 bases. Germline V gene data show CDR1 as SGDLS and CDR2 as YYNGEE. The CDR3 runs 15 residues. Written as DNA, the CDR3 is TGTGCCAGCAGCCGCGGCGGTAGCGGTCTCAATGAGCAGTTCTTC. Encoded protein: CASSRGGSGLNEQFF.

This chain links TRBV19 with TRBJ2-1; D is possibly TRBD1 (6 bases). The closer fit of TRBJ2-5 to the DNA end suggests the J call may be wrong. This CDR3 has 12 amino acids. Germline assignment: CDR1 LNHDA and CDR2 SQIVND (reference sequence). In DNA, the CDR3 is TGTGCCAGTAGTATGACAGGCGGGACCCAGTACTTC. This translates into CASSMTGGTQYF.

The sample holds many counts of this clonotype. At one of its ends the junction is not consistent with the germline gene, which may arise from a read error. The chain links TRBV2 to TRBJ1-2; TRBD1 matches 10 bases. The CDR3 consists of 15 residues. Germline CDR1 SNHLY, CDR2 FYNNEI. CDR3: CASSEGPGQGLRRAF. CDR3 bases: TGTGCCAGCAGTGAAGGCCCGGGACAGGGGCTCCGAAGGGCCTTC.

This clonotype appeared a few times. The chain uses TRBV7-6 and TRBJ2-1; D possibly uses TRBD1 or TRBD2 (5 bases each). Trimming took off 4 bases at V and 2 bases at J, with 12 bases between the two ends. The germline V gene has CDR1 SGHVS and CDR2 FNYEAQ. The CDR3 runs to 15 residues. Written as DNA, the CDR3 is TGTGCCAGCAGCTCCGACGGGACCACCTACAATGAGCAGTTCTTC. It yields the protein CASSSDGTTYNEQFF.

The CDR3 reads CASTSQGAGETEQFF. CDR3 coding DNA: TGTGCCAGCACCTCCCAGGGGGCGGGCGAGACTGAGCAGTTCTTC. V is TRBV5-6 and J is TRBJ2-1, with 8 bases aligning to TRBD1. The CDR3 extends over 15 amino acids. With V trimmed by 6 bases and J by 9 bases, 14 bases remained unmatched. CDR1 and CDR2 (germline): SGHDT, YYEEEE.

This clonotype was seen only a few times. The CDR3 bases are TGTGCCAGTAAACGGACGGCCACGGGACAGCCCCAGCATTTT. Translation gives CASKRTATGQPQHF. The V and J genes are TRBV6-1 and TRBJ1-5; D call uncertain. The CDR3 sequence is 14 residues long. V was cut by 9 bases and J by 7 bases, with 19 bases left in between. CDR1 and CDR2 (germline): MNHNS, SASEGT.

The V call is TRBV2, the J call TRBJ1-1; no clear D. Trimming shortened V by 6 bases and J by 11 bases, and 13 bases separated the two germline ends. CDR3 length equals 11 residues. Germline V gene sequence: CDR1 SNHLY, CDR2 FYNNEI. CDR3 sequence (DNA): TGTGCCAGCAGAGCCCCGGGGTGGGCTTTCTTT. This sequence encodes CASRAPGWAFF.

CDR3 nucleotide sequence: TGTGCCAGCAGCTTGACAGGGTCAGATGGGTTCTTC. Translating gives CASSLTGSDGFF. The V call is TRBV7-3, the J call TRBJ2-1; 7 bases are shared with TRBD1. The CDR3 consists of 12 residues. J gave up 15 bases and V 3 bases, and 8 bases lay outside the gene matches. Germline CDR1 reads SGHTA; CDR2 reads FQGTGA.

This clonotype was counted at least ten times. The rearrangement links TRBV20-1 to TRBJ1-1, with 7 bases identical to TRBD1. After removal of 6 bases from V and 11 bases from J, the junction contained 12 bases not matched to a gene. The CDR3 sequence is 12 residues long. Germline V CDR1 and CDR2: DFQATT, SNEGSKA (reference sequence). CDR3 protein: CSAEGQALRAFF. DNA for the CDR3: TGCAGTGCAGAAGGACAGGCTTTACGCGCTTTCTTT.

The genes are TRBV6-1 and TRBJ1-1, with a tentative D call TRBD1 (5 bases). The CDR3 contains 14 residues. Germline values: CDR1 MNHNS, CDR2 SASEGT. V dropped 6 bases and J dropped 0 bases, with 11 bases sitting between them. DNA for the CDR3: TGTGCCAGCAGCTGGGGGGAAATGAACACTGAAGCTTTCTTT. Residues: CASSWGEMNTEAFF.